This TCR beta chain came from a study of blood T cell repertoires in COVID-19. CDR1 is SGDLS and CDR2 is YYNGEE in the germline V gene. Trimming removed 2 bases at V and 9 bases at J, with 12 bases between. The CDR3 spans 14 residues. This table comes from immunoSEQ multiplex PCR, and its TCRdb copy is limited to in-frame clones, with some not included. The data contain 250,000 to 300,000 clones, roughly nine tenths of them singletons. This sequence joins TRBV9 and TRBJ1-6; no firm D call. This receptor was identified in a woman between 40 and 50 years old who had recovered from COVID-19. The specimen sequenced was PBMCs or T cells enriched from blood (not recorded which). The CDR3 region has the DNA TGTGCCAGCAGCGTCAGTTCTGTAAGTTCACCCCTCCACTTT. Protein product: CASSVSSVSSPLHF.